This entry features one T cell receptor beta chain sequence. Its antigen is undetermined. The CDR3 has 14 amino acids. The V end lost 5 bases, the J end lost 7 bases, and 14 bases lay between the germline ends. The germline gives CDR1 LNHNV, CDR2 YYDKDF (reference sequence). The data were taken from a study of shared clonotypes between healthy human individuals. Study-wide results and caveats: Blood was the sole source, and tissue repertoires probably differ. Clonotype sharing among donors likely depends on sequencing depth.

The test was conducted at deep level. Sorted subsets were amplified in replicate PCRs using about 210 ng DNA, 30,000 to 35,000 T cell genomes. Some clones are missing from TCRdb's copy, which holds only in-frame ones; the method was immunoSEQ multiplex PCR. Of about 2 million clones detected, about 94% appear once; the ten largest clones hold about 1.1%. Terminally differentiated effector memory CD45RA+ cells were excluded by CCR7 positive selection of CD45RO-negative cells. This TCR was recovered from a man aged 18 to 30 in good health. The genes are TRBV15 and TRBJ1-4, with a possible D match to TRBD1 (5 bases). What was sequenced was naive CD8+ T cells sorted from blood. The CDR3 loop reads CATSGTRGTEKLFF. The CDR3 bases are TGTGCCACCAGCGGGACTAGGGGAACTGAAAAACTGTTTTTT.